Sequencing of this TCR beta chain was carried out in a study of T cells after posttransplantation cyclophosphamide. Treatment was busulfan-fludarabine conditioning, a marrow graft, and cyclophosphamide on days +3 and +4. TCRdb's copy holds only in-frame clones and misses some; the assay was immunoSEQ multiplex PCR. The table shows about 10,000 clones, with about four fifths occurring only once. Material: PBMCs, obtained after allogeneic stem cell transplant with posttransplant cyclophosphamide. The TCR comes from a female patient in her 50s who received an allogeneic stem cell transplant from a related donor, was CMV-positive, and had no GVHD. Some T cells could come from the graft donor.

Here the CDR3 DNA reads TGTGCCAGCAGCTTAGGGTACAGGGCCACTGAAGCTTTCTTT. It translates to CASSLGYRATEAFF. V is TRBV7-2 and J is TRBJ1-1, with D possibly TRBD1 on 6 matching bases. The CDR3 loop spans 14 amino acids. The V and J ends lost 1 base and 4 bases respectively, with 10 bases between them. Germline CDR1 is SGHTA and CDR2 is FQGNSA.